A selection of T cell receptor beta chains follows, all from one sample in a study of blood T cell repertoires in COVID-19. Assay: immunoSEQ multiplex PCR; the TCRdb copy retains only in-frame clones and omits some. Of 140,000 to 150,000 clones in the sample, around 78% were seen once. Sample: peripheral blood. The receptors were gathered from a woman in her sixties or seventies with acute or convalescent COVID-19. Each CDR3 is given with its conserved first and last residue. The order of the fields is J gene, V gene, D gene, clone size, CDR3 protein, CDR3 DNA. A D gene is named only where the DNA matches it firmly. Only part of the rows carry a size: once, few, many, or a class if the clone is expanded.

TRBJ2-3	TRBV10-3	TRBD2	-	CAISGSGTSGRSLTDTQYF	TGTGCCATCAGTGGTTCCGGGACTAGCGGGAGATCCCTCACAGATACGCAGTATTTT
TRBJ2-3	TRBV5-1	TRBD2	-	CASSLIAGGPDTQYF	TGCGCCAGCAGCTTGATAGCGGGAGGGCCCGATACGCAGTATTTT
TRBJ2-1	TRBV5-1	-	-	CASSLRDSKFDEQFF	TGCGCCAGCAGCTTGCGGGACTCGAAATTCGATGAGCAGTTCTTC
TRBJ2-5	TRBV11-2	TRBD2	few	CASSPGTSGFQETQYF	TGTGCCAGCAGCCCGGGGACTAGCGGCTTTCAAGAGACCCAGTACTTC
TRBJ2-7	TRBV5-4	-	few	CAVRYGQATTYEQYF	TGTGCCGTACGATACGGCCAGGCCACGACCTACGAGCAGTACTTC
TRBJ1-2	TRBV2	-	-	CASPMVTDAPNYGYTF	TGTGCCAGCCCAATGGTGACAGATGCCCCTAACTATGGCTACACCTTC
TRBJ2-5	TRBV5-1	TRBD1	-	CASSFLPGQQTETQYF	TGCGCCAGCAGCTTCCTACCGGGACAGCAGACAGAGACCCAGTACTTC
TRBJ2-7	TRBV4-1	-	-	CASSPWTAPTRVHEQYF	TGCGCCAGCAGCCCGTGGACGGCTCCAACTAGGGTCCACGAGCAGTACTTC
TRBJ1-6	TRBV7-9	TRBD1	-	CASSSEKDRDSPLHF	TGTGCCAGCAGCTCTGAAAAGGACAGGGATTCACCCCTCCACTTT
TRBJ2-1	TRBV5-5	-	-	CASRVLSEQFF	TGTGCCAGCAGGGTGCTATCTGAGCAGTTCTTC
TRBJ1-1	TRBV11-2	TRBD1	-	CASSLNRGLNTEAFF	TGTGCCAGCAGCTTAAACAGGGGGCTTAACACTGAAGCTTTCTTT
TRBJ2-7	TRBV19	TRBD1	-	CASSLGRGRPYEQYF	TGTGCCAGTAGTCTCGGCAGGGGGAGACCCTACGAGCAGTACTTC
TRBJ2-3	TRBV21-1	-	-	CASSKIAGSRYF	TGTGCCAGCAGCAAGATTGCGGGCTCAAGGTATTTT
TRBJ2-2	TRBV7-2	-	-	CASSDPYGSDTGELFF	TGTGCCAGCAGCGACCCCTACGGGAGTGACACCGGGGAGCTGTTTTTT
TRBJ2-6	TRBV5-1	-	once	CASSLAGGTGANVLTF	TGCGCCAGCAGCTTGGCCGGGGGTACTGGGGCCAACGTCCTGACTTTC
TRBJ1-4	TRBV2	-	-	CASSVALPATNEKLFF	TGTGCCAGCAGCGTGGCCCTCCCTGCAACTAATGAAAAACTGTTTTTT
TRBJ1-5	TRBV28	TRBD1	-	CASSLLSGGGQPQHF	TGTGCCAGCAGTTTACTATCAGGGGGCGGTCAGCCCCAGCATTTT
TRBJ1-1	TRBV7-8	-	-	CASSLTENTEAFF	TGTGCCAGCAGCTTAACAGAGAACACTGAAGCTTTCTTT
TRBJ2-3	TRBV29-1	-	-	CSVLGDSGSTDTQYF	TGCAGCGTTCTGGGGGACTCTGGAAGCACAGATACGCAGTATTTT
TRBJ1-5	TRBV6-1	-	-	CASSEVPGYSNQPQHF	TGTGCCAGCAGTGAAGTCCCGGGTTATAGCAATCAGCCCCAGCATTTT
TRBJ2-1	TRBV7-7	-	-	CASSPGGGSSYNEQFF	TGTGCCAGCAGCCCCGGTGGGGGGAGCTCCTACAATGAGCAGTTCTTC
TRBJ2-7	TRBV7-9	TRBD2	-	CASTIGAGGLNEQYF	TGTGCCAGCACCATTGGAGCGGGAGGATTGAACGAGCAGTACTTC